This paragraph covers one TCR beta chain sequence. The data originate from a study of blood T cell repertoires in COVID-19. Study at large: COVID-19 samples, acute and convalescent, were from the United States, Italy and Spain. PBMCs, B-cell-depleted T cells, or T cells were the source of the cDNA or gDNA that made up the material.

Per the original methods: Amplification of reference gene primers provided the estimated nucleated cell counts. Profiled with immunoSEQ multiplex PCR; TCRdb holds only in-frame clones, not every one. For V, J and clone size, that table is used; D and trimming come from the DNA. The sample yields roughly 200,000 clones, around 94% seen once. V was trimmed by 8 bases and J by 8 bases, leaving 15 bases between them. CDR1 is SNHLY, CDR2 FYNNEI, per germline. This CDR3 comprises 12 residues. It was during active infection that Seattle patients were enrolled and then longitudinally followed. This chain joins TRBV2 and TRBJ1-1; weak D call: TRBD1 (6 bases). The material sequenced was peripheral blood. This TCR was recovered from a man between 25 and 39 years old with COVID-19, enrolled during active disease. The CDR3 DNA follows: TGTGCCAGCTTGGGGGCGCGGTGGGAAGCTTTCTTT. Protein: CASLGARWEAFF.